These 7 T cell receptor beta chains share one sample of origin, sequenced in a study of blood T cell repertoires in COVID-19. The table came from immunoSEQ multiplex PCR; TCRdb's copy has only in-frame clones and leaves some out. Here the sample spans 400,000 to 500,000 clones, approximately 88% being singletons. Material for sequencing was PBMCs or T cells enriched from blood (not recorded which). These receptor sequences come from a woman aged 40 to 50 who had recovered from COVID-19.

This clone was detected only a few times. The chain carries TRBV7-2 and TRBJ1-1, with 8 bases identical to TRBD1. The CDR3 runs 15 residues. The germline V gene has CDR1 SGHTA and CDR2 FQGNSA. Losses at the gene ends were 5 bases for V and 8 bases for J; bases not matched to a gene: 13. CDR3 residues: CASSPARAGGGEAFF. The CDR3 region has the DNA TGTGCCAGCAGCCCAGCGAGGGCAGGGGGCGGCGAAGCTTTCTTT. The full variable domain, its missing parts supplied by reference TRBV7-2 and TRBJ1-1, is GAGVSQSPSNKVTEKGKDVELRCDPISGHTALYWYRQSLGQGLEFLIYFQGNSAPDKSGLPSDRFSAERTGGSVSTLTIQRTQQEDSAVYLCASSPARAGGGEAFFGQGTRLTVV.

The V and J genes are TRBV15 and TRBJ1-2; 12 bases line up with TRBD1. The CDR3 loop spans 18 amino acids. In germline, CDR1 is LNHNV, CDR2 YYDKDF (reference sequence). V was clipped by 0 bases and J by 4 bases; unmatched bases: 9. The CDR3 is CATSRDRGTGGVVYGYTF. CDR3 bases: TGTGCCACCAGCAGAGATCGCGGGACAGGGGGCGTTGTCTATGGCTACACCTTC.

V usage is TRBV7-9 and J usage is TRBJ2-4, with 7 nucleotides matching TRBD2. J gave up 12 bases and V 5 bases, and 13 bases lay outside the gene matches. The CDR3 is 14 residues long. Germline CDR1 SEHNR, CDR2 FQNEAQ (reference sequence). CDR3 DNA: TGTGCCAGCAGCGCCTACGGGGTAGCGGGCTCTCAGTACTTC. This codes for CASSAYGVAGSQYF.

The rearrangement links TRBV4-1 to TRBJ1-5; unclear D gene. CDR1 and CDR2 from the germline V gene are MGHRA and YSYEKL. The CDR3 is 15 amino acids. Trimming pared 0 bases from V and 3 bases from J, leaving 9 bases between. The CDR3 loop reads CASSQDGAYNQPQHF. CDR3 DNA sequence: TGCGCCAGCAGCCAAGATGGAGCCTACAATCAGCCCCAGCATTTT.

The chain uses TRBV6-5 and TRBJ2-1, with 8 bases that match TRBD2. The germline CDR1 and CDR2 sequences are MNHEY and SVGAGI. J gave up 8 bases and V 1 base, and 10 bases lay outside the gene matches. This CDR3 is built from 16 residues. The CDR3 reads CASSYFGTRGPHEQFF. The CDR3 DNA reads TGTGCCAGCAGTTACTTCGGGACTAGGGGTCCCCATGAGCAGTTCTTC.

The chain's CDR3 is CASSLVGTTDIQYF. CDR3 in DNA: TGCGCCAGCAGCTTGGTGGGGACAACGGACATTCAGTACTTC. The chain uses TRBV5-1 and TRBJ2-4, with a possible D match to TRBD1 (6 bases). Germline values: CDR1 SGHRS, CDR2 YFSETQ. V lost 0 bases and J lost 8, with 12 bases in between. The CDR3 extends over 14 amino acids.

In its sample, this clone was seen once. The CDR3 nucleotides are TGCGCCAGCAGCCCGATGGAGGGCGGGAGGGCAGATACGCAGTATTTT. Translation: CASSPMEGGRADTQYF. J is TRBJ2-3 and V is TRBV4-1; 9 bases are a match to TRBD2. This CDR3 spans 16 amino acids. Germline V gene sequence: CDR1 MGHRA, CDR2 YSYEKL. J gave up 4 bases and V 4 bases, and 9 bases lay outside the gene matches.